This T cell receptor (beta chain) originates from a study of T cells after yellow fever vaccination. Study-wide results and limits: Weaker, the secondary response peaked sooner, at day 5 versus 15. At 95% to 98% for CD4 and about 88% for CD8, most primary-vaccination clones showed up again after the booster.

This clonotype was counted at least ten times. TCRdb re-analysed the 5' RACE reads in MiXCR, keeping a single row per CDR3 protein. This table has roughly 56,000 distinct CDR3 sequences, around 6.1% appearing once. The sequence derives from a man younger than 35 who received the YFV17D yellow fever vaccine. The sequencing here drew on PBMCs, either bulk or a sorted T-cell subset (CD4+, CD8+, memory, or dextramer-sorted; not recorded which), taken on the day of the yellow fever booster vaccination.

In DNA form, the CDR3 reads TGCAGTGCTAGAGCGGGACAGGGGGAGGCTGAAGCTTTCTTT. Amino acid sequence: CSARAGQGEAEAFF. This chain connects TRBV20-1 to TRBJ1-1; 11 positions agree with TRBD1. V trimming: 1 base; J trimming: 6 bases; junction bases outside the gene matches: 4. Germline-derived CDR1 and CDR2 are DFQATT and SNEGSKA (reference sequence). The CDR3 sequence is 14 residues long.